The clone carrying this T cell receptor beta chain was recorded only once. This entry is derived from a study of blood T cell repertoires in COVID-19. Study background: Sources were T cells, B-cell-depleted T cells, or PBMCs; the material itself was cDNA or gDNA.

The V and J ends lost 0 bases and 7 bases respectively, with 15 bases between them. Germline-derived CDR1 and CDR2 are LGHDT and YNNKEL (reference sequence). This CDR3 comprises 15 residues. The method was immunoSEQ multiplex PCR; TCRdb's version includes in-frame clones alone and lacks a portion of them. The sample includes about 23,000 clones, 80% to 95% of them seen just once. J is TRBJ2-5 and V is TRBV3-1 (or the pseudogene TRBV3-2); a possible D gene is TRBD1 (6 bases). The sample comprised peripheral blood. The receptor was derived from a human donor in a cohort sampled during active COVID-19. CDR3 in DNA: TGTGCCAGCAGCCAAGATCAAGGACAGCTGCGGACCCAGTACTTC. Its translation is CASSQDQGQLRTQYF.